The clone carrying this T cell receptor beta chain was seen more than once but under ten times. CDR1 and CDR2 from the germline V gene are SGHVS and FNYEAQ. Trimming removed 5 bases from V and 0 bases from J, with 20 bases in between. This CDR3 is 19 amino acids long. Building the TCR beta libraries relied on iRepertoire HTBI primers, and CDR3 regions underwent Arm-PCR. Via MiXCR, TCRdb re-called the multiplex PCR reads, giving one row per CDR3 protein. The repertoire holds about 460,000 distinct CDR3 sequences, approximately 14% seen once, with over 15% in the top ten. The data are from a study of regulatory T cells in long-lasting Graves disease. Stated time point: newly diagnosed GD, antithyroid drugs for less than 3 months. There was RNA extracted from PBMCs, and the TCR library was made from it. A further study also used this sample, focusing on T cells in Graves' hyperthyroidism and ophthalmopathy. As that study records: Clonotypes that were expanded in thyroid above 0.001 mostly appeared in blood too.

The chain links TRBV7-6 to TRBJ2-6, with D possibly called TRBD1 or TRBD2 (5 bases each). The sequencing used peripheral blood mononuclear cells (PBMCs), collected at new diagnosis, from a patient treated with antithyroid drugs. The receptor comes from a woman aged 50 to 60 with Graves disease. CDR3 residues: CASSLNMQGPGSGANVLTF. The CDR3 region has the DNA TGTGCCAGCAGCCTAAATATGCAGGGACCCGGCTCTGGGGCCAACGTCCTGACTTTC.